This TCR beta chain derives from a study of OX40 agonist ivuxolimab in advanced cancers. Study-level background: Patients in dose escalation had liver, melanoma, kidney or head and neck cancers.

V was pared by 8 bases and J by 7 bases, with 9 bases of the junction left unmatched. Germline CDR1 SGHNT, CDR2 YENEEA. The CDR3 has 15 residues. Study conclusions and caveats: Not determined was the antigen specificity of the expanded peripheral T cells. The average count of expanded clones was higher among CD8+ T cells than among CD4+.

This clone was detected once. The antigen is unknown. The table came from immunoSEQ multiplex PCR; TCRdb's copy has only in-frame clones and leaves some out. The sample holds roughly 95,000 clones; approximately 90% are singletons and the top ten take roughly 2.1%. The source was CD4+ or CD8+ T cells sorted from blood, collected in a trial of the OX40 agonist ivuxolimab. The chain uses TRBV11-3 and TRBJ2-1; TRBD2 agrees at 12 bases. The source is an adult with an advanced solid tumor such as melanoma, head and neck, liver or kidney cancer. Here the CDR3 reads CASQRLAGDGNEQFF. The CDR3 DNA is TGTGCCAGCCAAAGACTAGCGGGAGATGGGAATGAGCAGTTCTTC.